A selection of T cell receptor beta chains follows, all from one sample in a study of human T cells and chemical hapten exposure. TCRdb re-derived calls from the RACE reads in MiXCR, one entry per CDR3 protein. The profile covers 300,000 to 450,000 distinct CDR3 sequences, with about 5.4% appearing a single time and over 7% taken by the ten largest. The sequencing here drew on whole blood, taken in connection with sensitization to the hapten diphenylcyclopropenone (DPC). The receptors originated from a woman aged 18-29 years with alopecia areata. Some clones in this sample may be carry-over from other donors' samples. The CDR3 runs from the conserved cysteine through the conserved F or W. The D gene is left open where the match is weak. Expanded clones are given a class, and other clones once, few, many or no size at all.

>TRBV21-1|TRBJ2-7|.|many
CARPEGYEQYF
TGTGCCAGACCCGAGGGCTACGAGCAGTACTTC
>TRBV7-3|TRBJ1-4|.|few
CASSHHPLLADNEKLFF
TGTGCCAGCAGTCACCATCCCTTGCTGGCGGATAATGAAAAACTGTTTTTT
>TRBV6-2/TRBV6-3|TRBJ2-3|.|few
CASKDVGTLGGGSDTQYF
TGTGCCAGCAAGGATGTGGGAACACTAGGAGGGGGCTCGGATACGCAGTATTTT
>TRBV4-2|TRBJ1-2|.|.
CASSQDISTNYGYTF
TGTGCCAGCAGCCAAGACATCTCCACCAACTATGGCTACACCTTC
>TRBV5-1|TRBJ2-5|TRBD1|.
CASKGQGIGEETQYF
TGCGCCAGCAAGGGACAGGGGATTGGAGAAGAGACCCAGTACTTC
>TRBV9|TRBJ1-2|.|.
CASSPSTAPNYGHTF
TGTGCCAGCAGCCCGAGCACGGCACCCAACTATGGCCACACCTTC
>TRBV7-9|TRBJ1-1|.|.
CASSLGQGESAFF
TGTGCCAGCAGCTTAGGCCAGGGAGAGTCGGCTTTCTTT
>TRBV20-1|TRBJ1-2|.|many
CSARDRTSTYGYTF
TGCAGTGCTAGAGACCGAACGTCGACATATGGCTACACCTTC
>TRBV5-8|TRBJ2-3|.|many
CASSLDHGTDTQYF
TGTGCCAGCAGCTTGGACCATGGGACAGATACGCAGTATTTT
>TRBV24-1|TRBJ1-5|.|many
CATSDSGWQPQHF
TGTGCCACCAGTGATTCCGGATGGCAGCCCCAGCATTTT
>TRBV13|TRBJ1-2|.|many
CASSLEGRPNGYTF
TGTGCCAGCAGCTTAGAGGGTCGCCCTAATGGCTACACCTTC
>TRBV7-8|TRBJ2-6|.|few
CASSLVGTSSGANVLTF
TGTGCCAGCAGCTTGGTAGGGACCAGCTCTGGGGCCAACGTCCTGACTTTC
>TRBV20-1|TRBJ2-3|.|many
CSATDRAGYTQYF
TGCAGTGCTACGGACCGAGCCGGATATACGCAGTATTTT
>TRBV12-3/TRBV12-4|TRBJ1-3|.|many
CASSLIAASGNTIYF
TGTGCCAGCAGTTTAATAGCAGCCTCTGGAAACACCATATATTTT
>TRBV15|TRBJ2-5|.|few
CATSRDTWASQETQYF
TGTGCCACCAGCAGAGATACGTGGGCTTCCCAAGAGACCCAGTACTTC